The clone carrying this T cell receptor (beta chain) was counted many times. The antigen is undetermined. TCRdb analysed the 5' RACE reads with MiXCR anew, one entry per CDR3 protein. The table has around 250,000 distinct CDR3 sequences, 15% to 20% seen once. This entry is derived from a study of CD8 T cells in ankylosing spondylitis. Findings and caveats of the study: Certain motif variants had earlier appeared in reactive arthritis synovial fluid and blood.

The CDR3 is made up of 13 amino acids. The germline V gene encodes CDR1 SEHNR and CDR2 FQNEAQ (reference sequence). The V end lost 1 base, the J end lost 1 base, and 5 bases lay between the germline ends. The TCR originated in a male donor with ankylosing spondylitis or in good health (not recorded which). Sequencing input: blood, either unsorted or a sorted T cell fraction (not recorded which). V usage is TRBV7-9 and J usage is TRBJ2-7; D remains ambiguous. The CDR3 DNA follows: TGTGCCAGCAGCTTAGATGGATCCTACGAGCAGTACTTC. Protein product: CASSLDGSYEQYF. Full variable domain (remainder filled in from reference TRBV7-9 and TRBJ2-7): DTGVSQNPRHKITKRGQNVTFRCDPISEHNRLYWYRQTLGQGPEFLTYFQNEAQLEKSRLLSDRFSAERPKGSFSTLEIQRTEQGDSAMYLCASSLDGSYEQYFGPGTRLTVT.